The clone carrying this T cell receptor (beta chain) was picked up many times. Its antigen remains unknown. These data are taken from a study of T cells after posttransplantation cyclophosphamide. Regarding the study as a whole: TRB clonality was highly associated with recipient CMV seropositivity and reactivation. Later blood repertoires were often dominated by clones from the donor CD8+ memory compartment.

Busulfan-fludarabine conditioning, marrow transplant, and cyclophosphamide on days +3 and +4 were administered. Using immunoSEQ multiplex PCR, the repertoire was profiled, and TCRdb retains in-frame clones only, with some absent. This table holds under 7,500 clones with no singletons; the top ten claim 4.5% to 6%. V was pared by 3 bases and J by 5 bases, with 18 bases between. The CDR3 is 16 amino acids. Germline assignment: CDR1 MNHEY and CDR2 SMNVEV (reference sequence). This clonotype was sampled from a female patient aged 50-65 years who received an allogeneic stem cell transplant from an unrelated donor, was CMV-positive, and had acute GVHD only. Some T cells may have originated in the graft donor. The chain is built from TRBV27 and TRBJ2-3; a weak D match, TRBD2 (6 bases). The sequences come from PBMCs, collected after allogeneic stem cell transplant with posttransplant cyclophosphamide. The CDR3 sequence: CASSLREPAGIDTQYF. The CDR3 DNA sequence: TGTGCCAGCAGTTTGCGGGAACCGGCGGGGATAGATACGCAGTATTTT.